This is a list of T cell receptor beta chains from one sample in a study of T cells in Graves' hyperthyroidism and ophthalmopathy. TCRdb re-called the multiplex PCR reads with MiXCR, one entry per CDR3 protein. The sample comprises 620,000 or so distinct CDR3 sequences, approximately 15% of which are singletons, and under 15% rests with the top ten. Sequenced input: blood. Receptor source: a woman aged 45-65 years with Graves' ophthalmopathy. CDR3s include the opening cysteine and the closing phenylalanine or tryptophan. A D gene is named only where the DNA matches it firmly. Where a row states a size, it is once, few, many or the class of an expanded clone; other rows omit it.

abundance	v_gene	d_gene	j_gene	CDR3aa	CDR3nt
NA	TRBV19	NA	TRBJ2-6	CASSPTTGLPGANVLTF	TGTGCCAGTAGTCCAACGACCGGGCTTCCTGGGGCCAACGTCCTGACTTTC
many	TRBV5-1	TRBD2	TRBJ2-1	CASSSPSGPYNEQFF	TGCGCCAGCAGCAGCCCTAGCGGACCCTACAATGAGCAGTTCTTC
once	TRBV9	NA	TRBJ2-2	CASSVASGSTGELFF	TGTGCCAGCAGCGTAGCCAGCGGAAGCACCGGGGAGCTGTTTTTT
few	TRBV7-3	NA	TRBJ2-3	CASSLVGNPTDTQYF	TGTGCCAGCAGCTTAGTCGGGAACCCCACAGATACGCAGTATTTT
many	TRBV7-9	TRBD2	TRBJ2-7	CASSLEREPYEQYF	TGTGCCAGCAGCTTAGAGCGGGAACCCTACGAGCAGTACTTC
NA	TRBV12-3/TRBV12-4	NA	TRBJ1-6	CASSTGSTPLHF	TGTGCCAGCAGTACAGGGTCCACGCCCCTCCACTTT
many	TRBV15	TRBD1	TRBJ2-3	CATSRAGGDTQYF	TGTGCCACCAGCAGAGCAGGGGGAGATACGCAGTATTTT
NA	TRBV6-2/TRBV6-3	NA	TRBJ2-1	CASSSIGTAAYNEQFF	TGTGCCAGCAGCTCTATTGGGACTGCCGCCTACAATGAGCAGTTCTTC
many	TRBV6-1	TRBD1	TRBJ1-1	CASSKRTGRGATEAFF	TGTGCCAGCAGTAAACGGACAGGGAGAGGGGCCACTGAAGCTTTCTTT
few	TRBV7-3	NA	TRBJ2-3	CASSLSVGLPSTDTQYF	TGTGCCAGCAGCTTAAGCGTGGGTCTACCTAGCACAGATACGCAGTATTTT
many	TRBV29-1	NA	TRBJ2-7	CSVTRAGAEQYF	TGCAGCGTTACCCGTGCGGGGGCCGAGCAGTACTTC
NA	TRBV7-2	NA	TRBJ1-4	CASSWPTATNEKLFF	TGTGCCAGCAGCTGGCCGACAGCAACTAATGAAAAACTGTTTTTT
NA	TRBV27	TRBD2	TRBJ2-1	CASSTPSGGEFF	TGTGCCAGCAGTACCCCGAGCGGGGGCGAGTTCTTC
many	TRBV27	NA	TRBJ1-1	CASNLYLGESRTEAFF	TGTGCCAGCAACCTTTATTTGGGGGAATCGAGAACTGAAGCTTTCTTT
many	TRBV7-3	NA	TRBJ2-1	CASSLHPEYNEQFF	TGTGCCAGCAGCTTACACCCCGAATACAATGAGCAGTTCTTC
NA	TRBV7-2	NA	TRBJ2-1	CASSQAPGTSYRSYNEQFF	TGTGCCAGCAGCCAGGCCCCGGGAACATCTTATCGCTCCTACAATGAGCAGTTCTTC
few	TRBV10-3	NA	TRBJ2-1	CAISETSSYNEQFF	TGTGCCATCAGTGAGACTAGCTCCTACAATGAGCAGTTCTTC
NA	TRBV20-1	TRBD2	TRBJ2-5	CSARLAGVGETQYF	TGCAGTGCTAGACTAGCGGGAGTTGGTGAGACCCAGTACTTC
many	TRBV7-9	NA	TRBJ2-5	CASSPRRGTQETQYF	TGTGCCAGCAGCCCCCGGCGGGGAACCCAAGAGACCCAGTACTTC
NA	TRBV20-1	NA	TRBJ1-3	CSARTGPSGNTIYF	TGCAGTGCTCGCACCGGGCCCTCTGGAAACACCATATATTTT
once	TRBV2	TRBD2	TRBJ2-7	CASATTGGRAYEQYF	TGTGCCAGCGCTACCACTGGCGGGAGGGCCTACGAGCAGTACTTC
many	TRBV27	NA	TRBJ1-5	CASSFRFPTRGSNQPQHF	TGTGCCAGCAGTTTCCGGTTTCCAACCAGAGGATCCAATCAGCCCCAGCATTTT